This entry concerns a single T cell receptor (beta chain). Germline assignment: CDR1 SGHKS and CDR2 YYEKEE (reference sequence). The ends lost 4 bases at V and 2 bases at J; junction bases unmatched: 7. This CDR3 has 16 amino acids. The method was immunoSEQ multiplex PCR; TCRdb's version includes in-frame clones alone and lacks a portion of them. The sample lists around 92,000 clones, 90% to 95% seen once, with about 2.4% in the top ten. This sample is part of a study of T cell changes during pregnancy in multiple sclerosis. This TCR came from a female donor with multiple sclerosis, enrolled in a pregnancy study. The specimen comprised peripheral blood, sampled in the third trimester of pregnancy. This chain links TRBV5-5 with TRBJ2-7, with 12 nucleotides matching TRBD2. This CDR3 is CASSPDLAGGPYEQYF. The CDR3 DNA reads TGTGCCAGCAGCCCAGACCTAGCGGGAGGGCCCTACGAGCAGTACTTC.